This T cell receptor (beta chain) was documented in a study of relationships among human T cell subsets. Trimming removed 2 bases at V and 4 bases at J, with 6 bases between. CDR1 is KGHSH, CDR2 LQKENI, per germline. CDR3 size: 13 residues. Whole-study results and caveats: Th1, Th2 and regulatory T cells shared many CDR3 sequences.

TCR alpha and beta CDR3s were amplified from mRNA by semiquantitative ARM-PCR. In ARM-PCR, communal superprimers followed tagged nested gene-specific primers for exponential amplification. Nested primers were removed by exonuclease before the second PCR round. TCRdb analysed the multiplex PCR reads with MiXCR anew, one entry per CDR3 protein. The sample yields some 13,000 distinct CDR3 sequences, roughly 65% seen once. After CD25, CD56 and CD294 bead selections, the flow-through was collected as Th1 cells. On this clonotype itself: Its target is unknown.

The sequenced sample was CD4+ Th1 cells sorted from blood. The receptor was derived from a middle-aged man in good health. The gene calls are TRBV18 and TRBJ1-5, with D unresolved. The chain's CDR3 is CASSPEENQPQHF. The CDR3 bases are TGTGCCAGCTCACCAGAAGAAAATCAGCCCCAGCATTTT.